This T cell receptor beta chain is from a study of T cell repertoires in cytomegalovirus infection. Study-level background: Epitope selection comprised recently identified HLA-C-restricted CMV epitopes and well-studied HLA-B-restricted CMV epitopes. Public TCR beta signatures indicated both CMV infection and matching HLA type. Study-level points and caveats: Summed frequency of shared TCR beta families picked out CMV carriers who also had the relevant HLA. Across the ex vivo response, the dominant clonotypes were HLA-C-restricted CMV-specific TCR beta clonotypes.

Germline loops: CDR1 SGHTA, CDR2 FQGNSA. This CDR3 region has 15 residues. The ends lost 1 base at V and 6 bases at J; junction bases unmatched: 5. This clonotype was observed many times. Its antigen remains unidentified. TCRdb re-derived calls from the reads in MiXCR, one entry per CDR3 protein. The profile shows some 500,000 distinct CDR3 sequences, roughly 43% of them singletons. The J gene is TRBJ2-5, the V gene TRBV7-2, with TRBD2 identical over 10 bases. This receptor was identified in a human donor in good health (CMV status not recorded). Some clones in this sample may be carry-over from other donors' samples. The input for sequencing was cultured PBMCs, taken from culture after CMV antigen stimulation. The DNA for the CDR3 is TGTGCCAGCAGCTTAGAGGCTAGCGGGGGAAAGACCCAGTACTTC. Amino acid sequence: CASSLEASGGKTQYF. Using reference TRBV7-2 and TRBJ2-5 for the parts outside the CDR3, the full variable domain is GAGVSQSPSNKVTEKGKDVELRCDPISGHTALYWYRQSLGQGLEFLIYFQGNSAPDKSGLPSDRFSAERTGGSVSTLTIQRTQQEDSAVYLCASSLEASGGKTQYFGPGTRLLVL.